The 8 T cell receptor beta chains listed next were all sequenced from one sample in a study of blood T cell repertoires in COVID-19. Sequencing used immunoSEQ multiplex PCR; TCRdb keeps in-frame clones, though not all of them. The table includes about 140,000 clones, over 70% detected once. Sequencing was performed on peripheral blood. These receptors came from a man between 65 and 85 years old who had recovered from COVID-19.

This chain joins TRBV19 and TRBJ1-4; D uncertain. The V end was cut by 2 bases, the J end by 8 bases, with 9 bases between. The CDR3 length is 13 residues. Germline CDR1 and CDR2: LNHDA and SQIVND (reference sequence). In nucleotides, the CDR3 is TGTGCCAGTAGTATATCGCGTTTGGAAAAACTGTTTTTT. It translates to CASSISRLEKLFF.

The CDR3 sequence is CASSSTSGRRYNEQFF. The CDR3 DNA reads as TGTGCCAGCAGTTCGACTAGCGGGAGACGGTACAATGAGCAGTTCTTC. The chain is built from TRBV27 and TRBJ2-1, with TRBD2 matching 12 bases. The CDR3 totals 16 residues. Trimming took 4 bases from V and 4 from J; bases not matched to a gene: 5. Germline CDR1 and CDR2: MNHEY and SMNVEV (reference sequence).

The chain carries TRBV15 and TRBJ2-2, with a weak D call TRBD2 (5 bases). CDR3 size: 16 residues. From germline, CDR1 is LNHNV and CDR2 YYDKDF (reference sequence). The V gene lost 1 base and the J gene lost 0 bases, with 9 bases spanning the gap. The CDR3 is CATSRGETPNTGELFF. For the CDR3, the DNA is TGTGCCACCAGCAGAGGGGAGACTCCGAACACCGGGGAGCTGTTTTTT.

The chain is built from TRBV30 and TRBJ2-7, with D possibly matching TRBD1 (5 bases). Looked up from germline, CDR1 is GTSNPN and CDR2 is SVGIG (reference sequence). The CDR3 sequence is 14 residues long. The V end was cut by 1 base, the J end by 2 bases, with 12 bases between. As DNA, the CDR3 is TGTGCCTGGAGTGACCTGGACACCACCTACGAGCAGTACTTC. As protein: CAWSDLDTTYEQYF.

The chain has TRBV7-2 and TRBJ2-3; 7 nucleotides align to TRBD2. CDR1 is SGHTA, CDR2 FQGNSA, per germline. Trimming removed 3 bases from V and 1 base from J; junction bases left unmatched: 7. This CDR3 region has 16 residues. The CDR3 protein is CASSFAAGVGTDTQYF. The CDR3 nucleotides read TGTGCCAGCAGCTTCGCGGCGGGAGTAGGCACAGATACGCAGTATTTT.

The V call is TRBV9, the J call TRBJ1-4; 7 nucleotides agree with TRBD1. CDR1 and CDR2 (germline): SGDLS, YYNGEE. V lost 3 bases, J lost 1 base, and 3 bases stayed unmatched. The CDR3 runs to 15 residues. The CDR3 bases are TGTGCCAGCAGCGCGACAGGGCTAACTAATGAAAAACTGTTTTTT. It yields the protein CASSATGLTNEKLFF.

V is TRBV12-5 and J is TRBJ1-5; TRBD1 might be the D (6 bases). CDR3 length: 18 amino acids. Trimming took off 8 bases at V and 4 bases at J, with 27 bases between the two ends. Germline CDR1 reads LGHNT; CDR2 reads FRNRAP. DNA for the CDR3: TGTGCTAGTTTAGCCTCTTTTACGGGACACCTTGGGAATCAGCCCCAGCATTTT. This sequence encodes CASLASFTGHLGNQPQHF.

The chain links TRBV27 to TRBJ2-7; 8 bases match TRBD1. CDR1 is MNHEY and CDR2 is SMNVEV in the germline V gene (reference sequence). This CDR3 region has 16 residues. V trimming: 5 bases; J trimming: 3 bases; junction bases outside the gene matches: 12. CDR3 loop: CASSTATGTGSYEQYF. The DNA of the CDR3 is TGTGCCAGCAGTACTGCCACCGGGACAGGAAGCTACGAGCAGTACTTC.